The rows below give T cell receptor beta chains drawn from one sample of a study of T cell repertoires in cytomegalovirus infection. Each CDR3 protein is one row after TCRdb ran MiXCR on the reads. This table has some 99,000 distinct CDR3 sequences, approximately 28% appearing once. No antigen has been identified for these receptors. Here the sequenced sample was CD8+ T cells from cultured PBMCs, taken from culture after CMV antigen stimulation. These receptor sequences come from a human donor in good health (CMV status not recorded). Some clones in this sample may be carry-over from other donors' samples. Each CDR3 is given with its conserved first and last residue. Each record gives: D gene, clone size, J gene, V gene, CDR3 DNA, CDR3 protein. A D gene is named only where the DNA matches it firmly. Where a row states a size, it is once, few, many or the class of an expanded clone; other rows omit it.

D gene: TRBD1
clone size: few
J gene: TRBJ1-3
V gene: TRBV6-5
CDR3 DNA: TGTGCCAGCAGATCCTTCACTGGGACAGGCTATGGAAACACCATATATTTT
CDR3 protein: CASRSFTGTGYGNTIYF

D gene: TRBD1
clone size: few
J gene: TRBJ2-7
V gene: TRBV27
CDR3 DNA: TGTGCCAGCAGACGACGGGGACAGTACTACGAGCAGTACTTC
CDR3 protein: CASRRRGQYYEQYF

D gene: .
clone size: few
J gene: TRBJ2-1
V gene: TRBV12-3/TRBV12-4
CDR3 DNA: TGTGCCAGCAGTGGCGGCCCGGATGAGCAGTTCTTC
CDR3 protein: CASSGGPDEQFF

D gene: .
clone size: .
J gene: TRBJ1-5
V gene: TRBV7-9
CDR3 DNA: TGTGCCAGCAGCTTAGCGGGCAATAGCAATCAGCCCCAGCATTTT
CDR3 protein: CASSLAGNSNQPQHF

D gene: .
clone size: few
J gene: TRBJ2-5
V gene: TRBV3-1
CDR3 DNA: TGTGCCAGCAGCCATACGTCGGGGATTAAAGAGACCCAGTACTTC
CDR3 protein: CASSHTSGIKETQYF

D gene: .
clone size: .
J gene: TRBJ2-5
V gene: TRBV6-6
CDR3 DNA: TGTGCCAGCAGTAGCCGGGACTACCAAGAGACCCAGTACTTC
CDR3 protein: CASSSRDYQETQYF

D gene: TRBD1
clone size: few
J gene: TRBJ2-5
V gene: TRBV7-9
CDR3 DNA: TGTGCCAGCAGCCCGGGACAGGGGTCGGAGACCCAGTACTTC
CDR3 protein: CASSPGQGSETQYF

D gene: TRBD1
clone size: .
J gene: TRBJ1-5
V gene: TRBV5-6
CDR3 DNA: TGTGCCAGCAGCCTGGGACAGGGCGGTCAGCCCCAGCATTTT
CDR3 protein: CASSLGQGGQPQHF

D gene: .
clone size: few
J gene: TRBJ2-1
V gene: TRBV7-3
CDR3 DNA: TGTGCCAGCAGCTATACAGGGACTGAGCAGTTCTTC
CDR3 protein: CASSYTGTEQFF

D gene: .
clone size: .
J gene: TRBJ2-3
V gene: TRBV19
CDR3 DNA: TGTGCCAGTAGTATAGGGTTAGATACGCAGTATTTT
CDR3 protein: CASSIGLDTQYF

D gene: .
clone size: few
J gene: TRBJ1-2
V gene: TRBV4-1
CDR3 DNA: TGCGCCAGCAGCCAAGGAGATGGGAGATTGTATTCTGGCTACACCTTC
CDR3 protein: CASSQGDGRLYSGYTF

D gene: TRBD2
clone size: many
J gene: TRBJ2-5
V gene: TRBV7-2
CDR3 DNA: TGTGCCAGCAGGCTTCCGGGACTAGCGGGGGGTGCCTCCGGAGAGACCCAGTACTTC
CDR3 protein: CASRLPGLAGGASGETQYF

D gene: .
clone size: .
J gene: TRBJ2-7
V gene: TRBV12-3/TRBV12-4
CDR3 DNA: TGTGCCAGCAGTTTATACAGGGTAGACTACGAGCAGTACTTC
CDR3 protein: CASSLYRVDYEQYF

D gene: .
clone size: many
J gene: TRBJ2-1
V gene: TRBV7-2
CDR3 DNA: TGTGCCAGCAGTCTTGGCCCTCTCCTACACGAGCAGTTCTTC
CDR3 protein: CASSLGPLLHEQFF